Below, 28 T cell receptor beta chains from the same sample are listed, as sequenced in a study of T-cell reconstitution after alpha-beta-depleted transplantation in children. Unique molecular identifiers were incorporated when the TCRbeta library was constructed. TCRdb redid the calling of the PCR reads with MiXCR, one entry per CDR3 protein. Counted here are under 300,000 distinct CDR3 sequences, 9.5% to 13% occurring once; the ten biggest clones make up 20% to 25%. This specimen was peripheral blood, taken 180 days after TCRalphabeta/CD19-depleted stem cell transplant. These receptors were obtained from a male patient under 10 years old who had a stem cell transplant for chronic granulomatous disease, so the T cells may come from the graft donor.

This chain uses TRBV12-3 or TRBV12-4 with TRBJ2-7, with D hard to call. Trimming left V 3 bases short and J 3 bases short, with 12 bases between. The length of the CDR3 is 14 residues. The DNA for the CDR3 is TGTGCCAGCAGTTTGAATCCTGCCAGCTACGAGCAGTACTTC. Its protein is CASSLNPASYEQYF.

This clonotype was picked up many times. The gene calls are TRBV29-1 and TRBJ2-1, with TRBD2 matching 11 bases. V lost 8 bases and J lost 8; bases outside the gene matches: 14. CDR3 length: 15 amino acids. CDR1 and CDR2 from the germline V gene are SQVTM and ANQGSEA. CDR3 protein: CSSMGLAVSTDEQFF. In DNA, the CDR3 is TGCAGCTCTATGGGACTAGCGGTATCCACCGATGAGCAGTTCTTC.

Turning to this clonotype: Possible read error: a much larger clone is one base away. J is TRBJ2-3 and V is TRBV12-3 or TRBV12-4; 9 nucleotides agree with TRBD2. The CDR3 totals 15 residues. CDR3 nucleotide sequence: TGTGCCAGCAGCGTCTTAGCGGGGGTGGCAGAGACGCAGTATTTT. Amino acid sequence: CASSVLAGVAETQYF.

This clonotype was counted ten times or more. The rearrangement joins TRBV9 to TRBJ1-1; D gene uncertain. The CDR3 length is 14 residues. Per germline, CDR1 SGDLS and CDR2 YYNGEE. The germline V and J ends were trimmed by 0 bases and 4 bases, with 10 bases remaining between them. The chain's CDR3 is CASSVEGRTTEAFF. CDR3 sequence (DNA): TGTGCCAGCAGCGTAGAAGGGCGGACCACTGAAGCTTTCTTT. Looking up the rest from reference TRBV9 and TRBJ1-1 gives the full variable domain: DSGVTQTPKHLITATGQRVTLRCSPRSGDLSVYWYQQSLDQGLQFLIQYYNGEERAKGNILERFSAQQFPDLHSELNLSSLELGDSALYFCASSVEGRTTEAFFGQGTRLTVV.

A note on this clonotype: This sequence may be a read error, since a much larger clone differs from it by one base. The chain employs TRBV28 and TRBJ2-7; 7 bases line up with TRBD1. The germline V gene has CDR1 MDHEN and CDR2 SYDVKM. The CDR3 is 13 residues long. DNA of the CDR3: TGTGCCAGCTTTCCACAGGGGTGGTACGAGCAGTCCTTC. Protein sequence: CASFPQGWYEQSF.

This clonotype showed up many times. This chain uses TRBV7-3 with TRBJ2-6; the D gene is possibly TRBD2 (6 bases). Trimming left V 4 bases short and J 3 bases short, with 16 bases between. The CDR3 has 17 amino acids. Per the germline V gene, CDR1 is SGHTA and CDR2 is FQGTGA. CDR3 region: CASSSPWGTGGANVLTF. The CDR3 DNA sequence: TGTGCCAGCAGCTCCCCCTGGGGGACTGGTGGGGCCAACGTCCTGACTTTC.

Ten or more counts support this clonotype. This rearrangement joins TRBV20-1 to TRBJ2-3, with D perhaps TRBD1 (7 bases). Trimming removed 3 bases from V and 0 bases from J, with 13 bases in between. The CDR3 length is 15 residues. CDR1 and CDR2 from the germline V gene are DFQATT and SNEGSKA (reference sequence). The CDR3 nucleotides are TGCAGTGCTAGCAGGGGGGTGGGGAGCACAGATACGCAGTATTTT. Its protein is CSASRGVGSTDTQYF.

The chain has TRBV6-1 and TRBJ2-1; 9 nucleotides align to TRBD2. The germline V gene has CDR1 MNHNS and CDR2 SASEGT. This CDR3 region has 16 residues. V shed 1 base, J shed 4 bases, and the junction held 5 bases outside the gene matches. The CDR3 nucleotides are TGTGCCAGCAGTGAAGGGAGCGGGAGGTGGTACAATGAGCAGTTCTTC. It specifies CASSEGSGRWYNEQFF.

This clonotype was counted at least ten times. The chain employs TRBV4-2 and TRBJ2-6, with 7 bases aligning to TRBD1. Per the germline V gene, CDR1 is LGHNA and CDR2 is YNFKEQ. V lost 1 base, J lost 1 base, and 10 bases stayed unmatched. The CDR3 runs to 19 residues. As DNA, the CDR3 is TGTGCCAGCAGCCAAGGAGTTGTAGGGGGCGGGTCTGGGGCCAACGTCCTGACTTTC. Translating gives CASSQGVVGGGSGANVLTF.

This clonotype came up many times. The rearrangement joins TRBV18 to TRBJ2-7, with 10 bases identical to TRBD2. The length of the CDR3 is 14 residues. Trimming took 6 bases from V and 6 from J; bases not matched to a gene: 8. Germline CDR1 is KGHSH and CDR2 is LQKENI. The DNA for the CDR3 is TGTGCCAGCTCGCCTTTCATAGCGGGAGGCGAGCAGTACTTC. Translating it yields CASSPFIAGGEQYF.

On this clonotype itself: This may be a read error, as it is one base from a much larger clone. The chain links TRBV7-7 to TRBJ2-6; no reliable D call. This CDR3 contains 15 residues. The germline gives CDR1 SSHAT, CDR2 FNYEAQ (reference sequence). CDR3 coding DNA: TGTGCCGGCAGCTTCTCGGTCTCTGGGGCCAACGTCCTGACTTTC. Protein: CAGSFSVSGANVLTF.

To note about this clonotype: A read error may explain this, as a much larger clone is one base away. Since the CDR3 does not end with the conserved phenylalanine or tryptophan, this likely comes from a read error. The chain carries TRBV29-1 and TRBJ2-7; 9 bases match TRBD1. This CDR3 region has 15 residues. Germline trimming cut 7 bases from V and 0 bases from J; bases unmatched to any gene: 10. Germline-derived CDR1 and CDR2 are SQVTM and ANQGSEA. The CDR3 nucleotides are TGCAGCGCCCAGATCGACAGGGGGAGCTCCTACGAGCAGTACCTC. It codes for CSAQIDRGSSYEQYL.

The sample holds many counts of this clonotype. The CDR3, as DNA: TGCGCCAGCAGTGAGTCCAATTCAGGGGGCGGCACAGATACGCAGTATTTT. Its protein is CASSESNSGGGTDTQYF. The chain joins TRBV10-1 to TRBJ2-3, with 8 bases fitting TRBD1. The CDR3 runs to 17 residues. V was clipped by 0 bases and J by 1 base; unmatched bases: 6. Germline-derived CDR1 and CDR2 are WNHNN and SYGVQD (reference sequence).

This clonotype was seen at least ten times. V gene TRBV24-1 combines with J gene TRBJ2-2, with 9 bases that match TRBD1. Trimming removed 9 bases from V and 5 bases from J; junction bases left unmatched: 0. CDR3 length: 12 residues. Germline-derived CDR1 and CDR2 are KGHDR and SFDVKD. The CDR3 DNA reads TGTGCCACCGGGACAGGGACCGGGGAGCTGTTTTTT. Its translation: CATGTGTGELFF.

Many counts were recorded for this clonotype. This chain joins TRBV20-1 and TRBJ2-7; 8 positions match TRBD1. The CDR3 consists of 12 residues. Looked up from germline, CDR1 is DFQATT and CDR2 is SNEGSKA (reference sequence). The trim removed 7 bases at V and 6 bases at J, leaving 8 bases unmatched. The CDR3: CSVIRGPIEQYF. The DNA of the CDR3 is TGCAGTGTCATCAGGGGGCCGATCGAGCAGTACTTC.

This clonotype has only one observation. The limits of the CDR3 on the DNA are not certain, so only TCRdb's listed CDR3 is given. The chain recombines TRBV6-5 with TRBJ2-1; the table's D gene call, TRBD1, was not cross checked with the DNA. The CDR3 is 15 residues long, counting both termini. CDR1 is MNHEY, CDR2 SVGAGI, per germline. CDR3 in amino acids: CASSYVGQGNNEHFF.

This clonotype was observed many times. The chain carries TRBV29-1 and TRBJ1-6; 7 bases fit TRBD1. Trimming cost V 6 bases and J 10 bases; bases outside gene matches: 6. CDR1 is SQVTM and CDR2 is ANQGSEA in the germline V gene. The CDR3 loop spans 12 amino acids. CDR3 loop: CSVRQGESPLHF. CDR3 DNA sequence: TGCAGCGTCAGACAGGGCGAGTCACCCCTCCACTTT.

This clonotype occurred many times. The chain combines TRBV20-1 with TRBJ2-4; 7 bases agree with TRBD1. Germline values: CDR1 DFQATT, CDR2 SNEGSKA (reference sequence). The J segment lost 0 bases and the V segment lost 3 bases, leaving 5 bases of the junction unmatched. This CDR3 contains 15 residues. CDR3 sequence: CSARSDRVAKNIQYF. The CDR3 DNA follows: TGCAGTGCTAGGAGCGACAGGGTAGCCAAAAACATTCAGTACTTC.

This clonotype was recorded a few times. The chain links TRBV14 to TRBJ2-1, with 7 positions matching TRBD2. Trimming removed 0 bases from V and 8 bases from J; junction bases left unmatched: 10. The CDR3 loop spans 16 amino acids. CDR1 is SGHDN and CDR2 is FVKESK in the germline V gene. This chain's CDR3 is CASSQEVLGGTHEQFF. The CDR3 nucleotides read TGTGCCAGCAGCCAAGAAGTTTTGGGGGGGACGCATGAGCAGTTCTTC.

This clonotype was seen repeatedly, ten times or more. The CDR3 DNA follows: TGTGCCAGCAGCTTAGCCCCTTACGAGCAGTACTTC. Translation: CASSLAPYEQYF. This chain joins TRBV7-8 and TRBJ2-7, with no clear D. This CDR3 is built from 12 residues. Germline values: CDR1 SGHVS, CDR2 FQNEAQ. V was cut by 0 bases and J by 4 bases, with 4 bases left in between.

This clonotype was recorded at least ten times. The rearrangement joins TRBV12-3 or TRBV12-4 to TRBJ2-5; possible D gene TRBD1, 5 bases. The CDR3 loop spans 15 amino acids. Deletions cut 1 base from V and 3 bases from J, with 12 bases between. The CDR3 loop reads CASSLERQGEETQYF. For the CDR3, the DNA is TGTGCCAGCAGTTTAGAGAGGCAGGGTGAAGAGACCCAGTACTTC.

In its sample, this clonotype was seen many times. This chain's CDR3 is CASSYRTDNEQFF. CDR3 nucleotide sequence: TGTGCCAGCAGTTACAGGACTGACAATGAGCAGTTCTTC. J is TRBJ2-1 and V is TRBV12-3 or TRBV12-4; D possibly matches TRBD1 or TRBD2 (5 bases each). The CDR3 is made up of 13 amino acids. Trimming stripped 4 bases from V and 5 bases from J, with 9 bases between.

This clonotype was counted at least ten times. This chain uses TRBV7-9 with TRBJ1-1; D uncertain. The CDR3 covers 14 residues. V was clipped by 7 bases and J by 0 bases, with 12 bases between them. The V gene's germline CDR1 is SEHNR and CDR2 FQNEAQ (reference sequence). The CDR3 loop is CASILDSVNTEAFF. Written as DNA, the CDR3 is TGTGCCAGCATCCTCGATAGTGTGAACACTGAAGCTTTCTTT.

Worth noting for this clonotype: It may be a read error: a sequence one base away is much more abundant. The chain combines TRBV6-2 or TRBV6-3 with TRBJ2-1; D is possibly TRBD1 or TRBD2 (5 bases each). This CDR3 contains 16 residues. Germline V lookup: CDR1 MNHEY, CDR2 SVGEGT. V was cut by 9 bases and J by 8 bases, with 26 bases left in between. CDR3 in amino acids: CARSTGGRWGFDEQFF. The DNA of the CDR3 is TGTGCCAGAAGTACTGGGGGACGGTGGGGTTTCGATGAGCAGTTCTTC.

Of note for this clonotype: Given a much more abundant clone one base away, this may be a read error. The chain couples TRBV25-1 to TRBJ2-1, with D possibly TRBD2 on 6 matching bases. The germline V gene encodes CDR1 MGHDK and CDR2 SYGVNS. The CDR3 consists of 14 residues. V shed 0 bases and J shed 7 bases, with 10 bases lying between them. CDR3 DNA: TGTGCCAGCAGTGAATACGGGAGTCTAAATGAGCAGTTCTTC. As protein: CASSEYGSLNEQFF.

This clonotype appeared a few times. The chain recombines TRBV12-3 or TRBV12-4 with TRBJ2-3; 9 bases agree with TRBD2. The length of the CDR3 is 15 residues. With V trimmed by 7 bases and J by 7 bases, 12 bases remained unmatched. CDR3 in amino acids: CASTPDAGGPHTQYF. The CDR3 nucleotides read TGTGCCAGCACCCCCGACGCGGGGGGGCCACATACGCAGTATTTT.

This clonotype was seen a single time. A much larger clonotype is one base distant, so this may be a read error. The chain has TRBV15 and TRBJ2-5; perhaps TRBD1 as D (5 bases). The CDR3 is 15 amino acids. Germline loops: CDR1 LNHNV, CDR2 YYDKDF (reference sequence). The CDR3 protein is CATGRDNQGGETQYF. The DNA of the CDR3 is TGTGCCACCGGCAGAGATAATCAGGGTGGAGAGACCCAGTACTTC.

The table lists this clonotype with many counts. The chain couples TRBV20-1 to TRBJ2-3; 9 bases line up with TRBD2. V lost 6 bases, J lost 2 bases, and 9 bases stayed unmatched. The CDR3 consists of 15 residues. In germline, CDR1 is DFQATT, CDR2 SNEGSKA (reference sequence). The CDR3 is CSASRLAVNTDTQYF. The CDR3 nucleotides read TGCAGTGCAAGCAGACTAGCGGTGAACACAGATACGCAGTATTTT.